Below are 5 T cell receptor beta chains sequenced from a single sample in a study of siplizumab effects on memory and regulatory T cells. Clones were read by immunoSEQ multiplex PCR, and TCRdb kept only the in-frame ones, dropping some. The sample lists 6,500 to 8,500 clones; under 80% were seen once. The sample taken for sequencing was effector memory CD8+ T cells sorted from blood. Subset here: unstimulated CD8+ effector memory T cells. The receptors stem from a human donor in good health.

In this sample, this clone turned up a few times. The V and J genes are TRBV9 and TRBJ1-1; D not certain. This CDR3 is built from 13 residues. The germline gives CDR1 SGDLS, CDR2 YYNGEE. V lost 1 base and J 11 bases, leaving 15 bases between the germline ends. As DNA, the CDR3 is TGTGCCAGCAGCGTAACCCTCACCGGGGAGGCTTTCTTT. Translation gives CASSVTLTGEAFF. The full variable domain, rest sourced from reference TRBV9 and TRBJ1-1, is DSGVTQTPKHLITATGQRVTLRCSPRSGDLSVYWYQQSLDQGLQFLIQYYNGEERAKGNILERFSAQQFPDLHSELNLSSLELGDSALYFCASSVTLTGEAFFGQGTRLTVV.

This chain links TRBV7-9 with TRBJ2-2; 8 positions match TRBD2. V lost 6 bases and J lost 2; bases outside the gene matches: 5. The CDR3 is 15 residues long. In germline, CDR1 is SEHNR, CDR2 FQNEAQ (reference sequence). Here the CDR3 reads CASSSSGGNTGELFF. DNA for the CDR3: TGTGCCAGCAGTTCCAGCGGGGGTAACACCGGGGAGCTGTTTTTT.

This clone was found once. The chain links TRBV19 to TRBJ1-2; a weak D match, TRBD1 (6 bases). V lost 10 bases and J 4 bases, leaving 25 bases between the germline ends. The length of the CDR3 is 16 residues. The germline V gene encodes CDR1 LNHDA and CDR2 SQIVND (reference sequence). In DNA, the CDR3 is TGTGCCACCCGCCGAGGAGGCCAGGGGTCTTTCTATGGCTACACCTTC. Its protein is CATRRGGQGSFYGYTF.

This chain connects TRBV12-5 to TRBJ1-1; D ambiguous. The germline V gene encodes CDR1 LGHNT and CDR2 FRNRAP. CDR3 length: 14 residues. Trimming stripped 6 bases from V and 9 bases from J, with 20 bases between. The CDR3, as DNA: TGTGCTAGTGGCGACTGGCCGGGTGAAGGGAAAGCTTTCTTT. Protein: CASGDWPGEGKAFF.

The V gene is TRBV11-3, the J gene TRBJ2-7, with 8 bases lining up with TRBD2. Germline CDR1 and CDR2: SGHNT and YENEEA. J lost 5 bases, V lost 4 bases, and 7 bases had no gene match. The CDR3 covers 14 residues. The chain's CDR3 is CASSSEAGGHEQYF. CDR3 nucleotide sequence: TGTGCCAGCAGCTCGGAGGCGGGGGGCCACGAGCAGTACTTC.